In its sample, the clone carrying this TCR beta chain was seen a few times. What it binds is unknown. Data came from immunoSEQ multiplex PCR; TCRdb stores just in-frame clones and leaves some out. The sample yields about 180,000 clones, 75% to 90% seen once. Germline loops: CDR1 MDHEN, CDR2 SYDVKM. Trimming took off 8 bases at V and 4 bases at J, with 7 bases between the two ends. The CDR3 is 11 residues long. This sample was included in a study of cytomegalovirus exposure and HLA in healthy donors. Study-wide results and limits: The classifier reportedly diagnosed cytomegalovirus status with high sensitivity and specificity. A few chains tied to CMV proved CMV antigen-specific in vitro. Later, an analysis found that TCR clusters from the first cohort tended to co-occur in the roughly 110 validation repertoires.

V and J are TRBV28 and TRBJ2-3; no clear D gene. The sequence was obtained from a man younger than 35 in good health and CMV-seropositive. The sequencing sample was made of PBMCs. Written as DNA, the CDR3 is TGTGCCAGCGGGCAGGCAGATACGCAGTATTTT. It translates to CASGQADTQYF. Looking up the rest from reference TRBV28 and TRBJ2-3 gives the full variable domain: DVKVTQSSRYLVKRTGEKVFLECVQDMDHENMFWYRQDPGLGLRLIYFSYDVKMKEKGDIPEGYSVSREKKERFSLILESASTNQTSMYLCASGQADTQYFGPGTRLTVL.